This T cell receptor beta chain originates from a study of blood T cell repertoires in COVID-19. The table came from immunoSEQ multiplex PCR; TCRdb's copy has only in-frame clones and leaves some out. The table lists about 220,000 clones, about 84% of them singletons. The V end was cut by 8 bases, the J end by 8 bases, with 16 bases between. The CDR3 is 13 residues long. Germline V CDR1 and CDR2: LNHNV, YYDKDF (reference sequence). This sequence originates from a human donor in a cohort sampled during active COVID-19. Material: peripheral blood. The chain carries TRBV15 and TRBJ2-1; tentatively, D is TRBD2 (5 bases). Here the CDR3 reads CATSPPRRDEQFF. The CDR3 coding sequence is TGTGCCACCTCACCCCCTAGGCGGGATGAGCAGTTCTTC.